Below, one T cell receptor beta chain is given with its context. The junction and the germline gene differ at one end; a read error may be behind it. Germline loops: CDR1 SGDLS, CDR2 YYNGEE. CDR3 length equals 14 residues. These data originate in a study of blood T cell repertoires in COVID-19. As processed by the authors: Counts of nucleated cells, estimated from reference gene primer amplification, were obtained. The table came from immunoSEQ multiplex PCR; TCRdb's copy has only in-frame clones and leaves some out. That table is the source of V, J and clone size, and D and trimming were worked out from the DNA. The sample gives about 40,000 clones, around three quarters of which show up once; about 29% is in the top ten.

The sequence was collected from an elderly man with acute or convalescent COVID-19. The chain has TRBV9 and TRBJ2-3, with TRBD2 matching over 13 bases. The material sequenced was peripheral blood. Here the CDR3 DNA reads TGTGCCAGCAGCGTAGGACTAGCGGGAGGCGCTAAATCTTTT. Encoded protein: CASSVGLAGGAKSF.